The 3 T cell receptor beta chains in this list originate from one sample, sequenced in a study of early T cells in non-severe SARS-CoV-2 infection. One entry per CDR3 protein, called by TCRdb with MiXCR from the 5' RACE reads. The top ten hold about 5.8% of the sample, which has 75,000 or so distinct CDR3 sequences, about 10% seen once. Source: whole blood, taken at baseline. Receptors were obtained from an adult who was a healthcare worker with PCR-confirmed SARS-CoV-2 infection or an uninfected control (not recorded which).

This clonotype was observed a few times. V is TRBV9 and J is TRBJ1-5; D call uncertain. This CDR3 contains 15 residues. Trimming shortened V by 4 bases and J by 7 bases, and 18 bases separated the two germline ends. CDR1 and CDR2 from the germline V gene are SGDLS and YYNGEE. In DNA form, the CDR3 reads TGTGCCAGCAGCCAGTCGGGTTCTCAGTACCAGCCCCAGCATTTT. This codes for CASSQSGSQYQPQHF.

This clonotype occurred many times. The rearrangement joins TRBV11-2 to TRBJ2-4; 9 bases align to TRBD1. With V trimmed by 5 bases and J by 12 bases, 11 bases remained unmatched. Looked up from germline, CDR1 is SGHAT and CDR2 is FQNNGV. The CDR3 length is 14 residues. The DNA for the CDR3 is TGTGCCAGCAGCCTACCCCGGGACAGGGCGACTCAGTACTTC. It translates to CASSLPRDRATQYF.

On this clonotype: A much larger clone lies a single base off, so this may be a read error. The J gene is TRBJ2-1, the V gene TRBV29-1; D gene unclear. The CDR3 runs 10 residues. Trimming stripped 5 bases from V and 8 bases from J, with 7 bases between. Germline CDR1 reads SQVTM; CDR2 reads ANQGSEA. CDR3 residues: CSVRHDEQFF. The CDR3 nucleotides read TGCAGCGTTAGGCATGATGAGCAGTTCTTC.